The clone carrying this T cell receptor beta chain was seen many times. Its specificity is unknown. This entry comes from a study of neurological immune-mediated disorders. Study-wide findings and caveats: The greatest degree of TCR clonal expansion was observed in HTLV-1-associated myelopathy, with the lowest in multiple sclerosis, below that of healthy controls.

One entry per CDR3 protein, called by TCRdb with MiXCR from the 5' RACE reads. The sample shows fewer than 20,000 distinct CDR3 sequences, about 11% of them seen only once. V lost 7 bases to trimming and J lost 0 bases, with 12 bases between them. The CDR3 covers 14 residues. CDR1 SQVTM and CDR2 ANQGSEA come from the germline V gene. The V call is TRBV29-1, the J call TRBJ2-2; TRBD1 might be the D (6 bases). The TCR comes from a woman between 45 and 60 years old in good health. The sequenced sample consisted of CD8+ T cells from blood. The CDR3 nucleotides read TGCAGCGCGTCGGGACACCCGAACACCGGGGAGCTGTTTTTT. This codes for CSASGHPNTGELFF.